This T cell receptor beta chain derives from a study of OX40 agonist ivuxolimab in advanced cancers. The table came from immunoSEQ multiplex PCR; TCRdb's copy has only in-frame clones and leaves some out. The top ten hold 15% to 20% of the sample, which has over 9,500 clones, 77% seen once. In its sample, this clone was seen a few times. This sample comprised CD4+ or CD8+ T cells sorted from blood, obtained in a trial of the OX40 agonist ivuxolimab. This TCR was sampled from an adult with an advanced solid tumor such as melanoma, head and neck, liver or kidney cancer.

Here the CDR3 DNA reads TGTGCCAGCAGTGAAGCCACAGGGTGGGACTCCTACGAGCAGTACTTC. Its protein is CASSEATGWDSYEQYF. J is TRBJ2-7 and V is TRBV6-1; a possible D gene is TRBD1 (6 bases). V lost 0 bases to trimming and J lost 0 bases, with 12 bases between them. The CDR3 is made up of 16 amino acids. The germline gives CDR1 MNHNS, CDR2 SASEGT.